The clone carrying this T cell receptor beta chain was picked up one time. Its antigen is as yet unknown. These data are taken from a study of T cell responses to AZD1222 COVID-19 vaccine. Overall study results and limits: White British donors predominated, females outnumbered males, and clonal diversity was possibly underestimated.

Between the trimmed V and J ends, which lost 1 base and 11 bases, there was a span of 12 bases. Germline V gene lookup returns CDR1 SEHNR and CDR2 FQNEAQ (reference sequence). This CDR3 is 13 amino acids long. Data came from immunoSEQ multiplex PCR; TCRdb stores just in-frame clones and leaves some out. The table has fewer than 150,000 clones, over 65% seen once. Sample: peripheral blood, taken on day 0 of AZD1222 vaccination. The sequence was obtained from an adult in good health. This chain joins TRBV7-9 and TRBJ1-5; maybe TRBD1 (5 bases). The CDR3 here is CASSLGQGSAQHF. The CDR3, as DNA: TGTGCCAGCAGCTTAGGGCAGGGATCAGCCCAGCATTTT.